The clone carrying this T cell receptor (beta chain) was detected only once. What it binds is not known. This entry comes from a study of shared clonotypes between healthy human individuals. General study results and limits: Among the subsets, naive ones generally showed larger estimated richness than memory ones. The study found roughly 5% of naive CD4 clonotypes shared across a few donors. Generation of non-shared clonotypes was less probable than generation of clonotypes shared by all four donors.

This CDR3 is 14 amino acids long. V was trimmed by 5 bases and J by 1 base, leaving 9 bases between them. Germline CDR1 reads SGHDT; CDR2 reads YYEEEE. Assay: immunoSEQ multiplex PCR; the TCRdb copy retains only in-frame clones and omits some. The profile shows fewer than 1.8 million clones, approximately 98.5% of them singletons. The V gene is TRBV5-6, the J gene TRBJ2-2; no reliable D call. What was sequenced was naive CD4+ T cells sorted from blood. The sample's subset: CD45RA+ positively selected. The TCR sequence derives from a man under 40 in good health. CDR3 in DNA: TGTGCCAGCAGAACTTCGTTGAACACCGGGGAGCTGTTTTTT. Amino acids: CASRTSLNTGELFF. Variable domain in full (rest from reference TRBV5-6 and TRBJ2-2): DAGVTQSPTHLIKTRGQQVTLRCSPKSGHDTVSWYQQALGQGPQFIFQYYEEEERQRGNFPDRFSGHQFPNYSSELNVNALLLGDSALYLCASRTSLNTGELFFGEGSRLTVL.